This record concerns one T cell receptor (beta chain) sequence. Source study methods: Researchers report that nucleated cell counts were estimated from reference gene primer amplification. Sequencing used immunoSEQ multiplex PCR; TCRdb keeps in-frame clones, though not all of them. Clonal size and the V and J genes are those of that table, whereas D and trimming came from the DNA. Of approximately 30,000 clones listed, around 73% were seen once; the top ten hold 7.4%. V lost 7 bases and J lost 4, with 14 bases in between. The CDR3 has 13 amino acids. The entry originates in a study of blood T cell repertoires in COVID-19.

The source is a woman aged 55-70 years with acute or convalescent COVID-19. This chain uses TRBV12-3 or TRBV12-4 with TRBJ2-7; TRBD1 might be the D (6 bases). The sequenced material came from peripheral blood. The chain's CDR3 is CASTPGQGYEQYF. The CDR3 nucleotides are TGTGCCAGCACCCCAGGGCAGGGGTACGAGCAGTACTTC.